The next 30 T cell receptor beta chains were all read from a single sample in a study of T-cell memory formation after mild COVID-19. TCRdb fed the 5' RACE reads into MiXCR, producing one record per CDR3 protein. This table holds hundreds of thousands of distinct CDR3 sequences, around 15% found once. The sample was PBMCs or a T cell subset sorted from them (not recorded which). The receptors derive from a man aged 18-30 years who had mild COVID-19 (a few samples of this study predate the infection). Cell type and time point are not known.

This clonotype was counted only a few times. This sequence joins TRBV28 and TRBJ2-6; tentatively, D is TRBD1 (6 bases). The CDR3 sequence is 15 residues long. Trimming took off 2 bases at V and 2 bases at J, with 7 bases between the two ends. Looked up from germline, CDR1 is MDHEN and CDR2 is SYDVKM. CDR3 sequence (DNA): TGTGCCAGCAGTTTAGGGGACACTGGGGCCAACGTCCTGACTTTC. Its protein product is CASSLGDTGANVLTF.

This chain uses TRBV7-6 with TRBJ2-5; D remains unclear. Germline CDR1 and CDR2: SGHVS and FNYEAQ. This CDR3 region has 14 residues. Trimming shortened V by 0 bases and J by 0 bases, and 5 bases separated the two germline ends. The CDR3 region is CASSLAWDQETQYF. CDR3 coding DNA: TGTGCCAGCAGCTTAGCATGGGACCAAGAGACCCAGTACTTC.

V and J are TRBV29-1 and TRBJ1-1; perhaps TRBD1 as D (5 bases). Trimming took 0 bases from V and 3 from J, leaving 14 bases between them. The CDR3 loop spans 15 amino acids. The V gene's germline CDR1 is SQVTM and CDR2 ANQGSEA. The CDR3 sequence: CSVEDPQGMDTEAFF. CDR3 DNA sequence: TGCAGCGTTGAAGATCCCCAGGGAATGGACACTGAAGCTTTCTTT.

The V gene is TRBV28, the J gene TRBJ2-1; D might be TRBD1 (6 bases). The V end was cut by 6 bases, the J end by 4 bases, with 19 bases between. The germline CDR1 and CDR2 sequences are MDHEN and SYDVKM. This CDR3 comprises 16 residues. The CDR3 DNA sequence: TGTGCCAGCAGGATCCTGACAGGTGGTGGGTACAATGAGCAGTTCTTC. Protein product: CASRILTGGGYNEQFF.

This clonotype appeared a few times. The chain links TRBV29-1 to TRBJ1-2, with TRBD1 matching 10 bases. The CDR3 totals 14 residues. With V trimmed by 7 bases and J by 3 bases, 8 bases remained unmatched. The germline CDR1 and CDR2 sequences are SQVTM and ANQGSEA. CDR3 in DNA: TGCAGCGCCCTGGGACAGGGGAGGGACTATGGCTACACCTTC. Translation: CSALGQGRDYGYTF.

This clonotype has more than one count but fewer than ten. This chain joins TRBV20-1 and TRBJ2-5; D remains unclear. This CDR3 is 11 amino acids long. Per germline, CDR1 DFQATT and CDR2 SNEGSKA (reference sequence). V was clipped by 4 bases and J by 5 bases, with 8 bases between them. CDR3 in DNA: TGCAGTGCTACCCAGAGGGAGACCCAGTACTTC. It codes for CSATQRETQYF.

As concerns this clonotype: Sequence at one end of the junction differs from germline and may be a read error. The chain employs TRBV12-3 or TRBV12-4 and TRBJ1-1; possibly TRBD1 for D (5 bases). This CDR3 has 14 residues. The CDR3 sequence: CASSFVGVDTEALF. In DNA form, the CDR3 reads TGTGCCAGCAGTTTTGTAGGGGTTGACACTGAAGCTCTCTTT.

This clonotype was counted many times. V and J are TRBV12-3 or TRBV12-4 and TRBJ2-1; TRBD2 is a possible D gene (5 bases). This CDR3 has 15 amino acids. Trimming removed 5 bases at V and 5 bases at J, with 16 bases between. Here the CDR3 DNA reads TGTGCCAGCAGTGAGCCGGGAAGAGCCCACAATGAGCAGTTCTTC. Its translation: CASSEPGRAHNEQFF.

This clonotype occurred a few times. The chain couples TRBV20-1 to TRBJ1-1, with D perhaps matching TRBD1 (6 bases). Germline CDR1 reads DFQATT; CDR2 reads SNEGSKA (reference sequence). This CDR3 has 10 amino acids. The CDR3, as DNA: TGCAGCTCAGGGGACACTGAAGCTTTCTTT. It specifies CSSGDTEAFF.

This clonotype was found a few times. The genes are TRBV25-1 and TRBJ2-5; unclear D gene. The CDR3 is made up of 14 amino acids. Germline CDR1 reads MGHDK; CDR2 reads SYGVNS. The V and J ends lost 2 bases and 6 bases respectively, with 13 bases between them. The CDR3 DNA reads TGTGCCAGCAGTGAAGTAGGCAGTTGGAAGACCCAGTACTTC. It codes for CASSEVGSWKTQYF.

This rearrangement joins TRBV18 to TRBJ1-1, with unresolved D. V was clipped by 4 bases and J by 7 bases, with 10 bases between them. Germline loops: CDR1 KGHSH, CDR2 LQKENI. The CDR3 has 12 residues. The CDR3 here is CASSLGPNEAFF. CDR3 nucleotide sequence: TGTGCCAGCTCACTTGGACCGAATGAAGCTTTCTTT.

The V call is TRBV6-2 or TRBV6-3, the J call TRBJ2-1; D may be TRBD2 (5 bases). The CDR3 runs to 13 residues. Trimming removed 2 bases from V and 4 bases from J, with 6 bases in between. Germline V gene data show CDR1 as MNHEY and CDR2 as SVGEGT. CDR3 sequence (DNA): TGTGCCAGCAGTTACACGGGGTACAATGAGCAGTTCTTC. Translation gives CASSYTGYNEQFF.

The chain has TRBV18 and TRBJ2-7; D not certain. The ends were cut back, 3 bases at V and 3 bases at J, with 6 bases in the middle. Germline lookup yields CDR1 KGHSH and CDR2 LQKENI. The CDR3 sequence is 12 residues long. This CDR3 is CASSPTDYEQYF. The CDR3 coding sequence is TGTGCCAGCTCACCGACCGACTACGAGCAGTACTTC. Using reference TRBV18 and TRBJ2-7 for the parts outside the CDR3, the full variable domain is NAGVMQNPRHLVRRRGQEARLRCSPMKGHSHVYWYRQLPEEGLKFMVYLQKENIIDESGMPKERFSAEFPKEGPSILRIQQVVRGDSAAYFCASSPTDYEQYFGPGTRLTVT.

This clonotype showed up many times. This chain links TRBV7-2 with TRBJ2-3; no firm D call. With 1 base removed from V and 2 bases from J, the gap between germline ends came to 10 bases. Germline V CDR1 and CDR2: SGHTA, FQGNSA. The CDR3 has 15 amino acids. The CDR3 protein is CASSLDYFSTDTQYF. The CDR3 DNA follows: TGTGCCAGCAGCTTAGATTACTTCTCCACAGATACGCAGTATTTT.

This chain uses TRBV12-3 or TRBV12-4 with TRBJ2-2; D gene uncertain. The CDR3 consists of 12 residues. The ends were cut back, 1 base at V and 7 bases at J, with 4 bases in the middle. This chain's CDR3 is CASSLGFGELFF. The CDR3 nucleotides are TGTGCCAGCAGTTTAGGTTTCGGGGAGCTGTTTTTT.

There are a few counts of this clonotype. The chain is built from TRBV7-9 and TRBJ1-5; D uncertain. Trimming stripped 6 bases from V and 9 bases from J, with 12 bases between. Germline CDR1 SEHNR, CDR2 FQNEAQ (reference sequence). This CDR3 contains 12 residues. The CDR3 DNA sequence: TGTGCCAGCAGTTCGGGTTTATCGCCCCAGCATTTT. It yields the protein CASSSGLSPQHF.

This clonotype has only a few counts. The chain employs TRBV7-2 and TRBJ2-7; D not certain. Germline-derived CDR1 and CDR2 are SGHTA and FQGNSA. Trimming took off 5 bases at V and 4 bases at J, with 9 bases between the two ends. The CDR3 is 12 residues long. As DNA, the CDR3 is TGTGCCAGCAGCCGACGCGGTTACGAGCAGTACTTC. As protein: CASSRRGYEQYF.

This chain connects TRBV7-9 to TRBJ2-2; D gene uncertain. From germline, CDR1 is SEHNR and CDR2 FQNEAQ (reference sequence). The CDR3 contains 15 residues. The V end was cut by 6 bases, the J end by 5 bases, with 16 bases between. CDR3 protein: CASSSIRQGTGELFF. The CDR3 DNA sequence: TGTGCCAGCAGTTCCATCAGGCAAGGGACCGGGGAGCTGTTTTTT.

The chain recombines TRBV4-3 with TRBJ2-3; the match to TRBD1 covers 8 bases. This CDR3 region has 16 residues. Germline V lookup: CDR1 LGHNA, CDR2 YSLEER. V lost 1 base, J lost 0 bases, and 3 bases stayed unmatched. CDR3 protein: CASSQGTGGSTDTQYF. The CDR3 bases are TGCGCCAGCAGCCAAGGAACAGGGGGGAGCACAGATACGCAGTATTTT.

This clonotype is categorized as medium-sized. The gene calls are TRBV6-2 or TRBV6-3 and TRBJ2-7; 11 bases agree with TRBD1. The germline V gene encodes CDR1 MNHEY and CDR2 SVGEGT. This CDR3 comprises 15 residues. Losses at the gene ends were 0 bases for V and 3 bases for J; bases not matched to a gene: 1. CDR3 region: CASSYSGTGGYEQYV. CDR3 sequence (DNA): TGTGCCAGCAGTTACTCCGGGACAGGGGGCTACGAGCAGTACGTC.

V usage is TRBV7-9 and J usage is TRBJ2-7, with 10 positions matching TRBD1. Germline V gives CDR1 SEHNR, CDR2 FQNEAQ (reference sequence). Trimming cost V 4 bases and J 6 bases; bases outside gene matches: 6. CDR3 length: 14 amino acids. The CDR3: CASSSPGTGAEQYF. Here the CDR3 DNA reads TGTGCCAGCAGCTCTCCCGGGACAGGGGCCGAGCAGTACTTC.

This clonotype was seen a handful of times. The CDR3 reads CASSYYGASTDTQYF. CDR3 sequence (DNA): TGTGCCAGCAGTTACTATGGAGCTAGCACAGATACGCAGTATTTT. The rearrangement joins TRBV6-5 to TRBJ2-3, with D hard to call. This CDR3 has 15 residues. The germline V gene encodes CDR1 MNHEY and CDR2 SVGAGI. The ends were cut back, 1 base at V and 0 bases at J, with 8 bases in the middle.

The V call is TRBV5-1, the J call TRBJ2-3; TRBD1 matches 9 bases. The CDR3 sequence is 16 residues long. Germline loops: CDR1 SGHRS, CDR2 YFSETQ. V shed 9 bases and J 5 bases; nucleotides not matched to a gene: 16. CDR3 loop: CATRGPRTGVGDTQYF. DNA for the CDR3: TGCGCCACAAGAGGACCTAGGACAGGGGTTGGAGATACGCAGTATTTT.

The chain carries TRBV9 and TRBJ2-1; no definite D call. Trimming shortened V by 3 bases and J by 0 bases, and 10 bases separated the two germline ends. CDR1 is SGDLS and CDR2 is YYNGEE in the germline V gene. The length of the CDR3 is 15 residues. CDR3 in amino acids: CASSDTRSSYNEQFF. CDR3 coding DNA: TGTGCCAGCAGCGATACTCGTAGCTCCTACAATGAGCAGTTCTTC.

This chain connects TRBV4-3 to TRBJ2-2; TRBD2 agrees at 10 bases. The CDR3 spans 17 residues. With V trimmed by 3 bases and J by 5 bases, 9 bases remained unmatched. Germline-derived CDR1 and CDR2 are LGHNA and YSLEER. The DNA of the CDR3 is TGCGCCAGCAGCCACCCCAGCGGGGGGGCAAGAACCGGGGAGCTGTTTTTT. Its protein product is CASSHPSGGARTGELFF.

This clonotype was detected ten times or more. The CDR3 reads CSARNRGYGYTF. The DNA of the CDR3 is TGCAGTGCTAGAAACAGGGGATATGGCTACACCTTC. V and J are TRBV20-1 and TRBJ1-2, with 7 positions matching TRBD1. CDR3 length: 12 amino acids. After removal of 2 bases from V and 5 bases from J, the junction contained 2 bases not matched to a gene. Germline V lookup: CDR1 DFQATT, CDR2 SNEGSKA (reference sequence).

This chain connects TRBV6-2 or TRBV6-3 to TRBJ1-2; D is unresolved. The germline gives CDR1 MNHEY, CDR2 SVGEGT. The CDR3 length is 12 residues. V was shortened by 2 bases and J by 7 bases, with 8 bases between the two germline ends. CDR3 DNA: TGTGCCAGCAGTTACATGGGTCTTGGCTACACCTTC. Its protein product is CASSYMGLGYTF.

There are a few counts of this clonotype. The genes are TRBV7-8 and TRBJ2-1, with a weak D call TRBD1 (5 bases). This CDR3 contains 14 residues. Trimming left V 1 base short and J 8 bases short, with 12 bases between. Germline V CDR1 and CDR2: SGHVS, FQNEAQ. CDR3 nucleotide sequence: TGTGCCAGCAGCTTAGGCGCAGGGTTCGATGAGCAGTTCTTC. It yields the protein CASSLGAGFDEQFF.

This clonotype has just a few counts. The CDR3 loop reads CASSHGGSTDTQYF. The CDR3 region has the DNA TGCGCCAGCAGCCACGGGGGAAGCACAGATACGCAGTATTTT. V usage is TRBV4-3 and J usage is TRBJ2-3, with D possibly being TRBD2 (6 bases). The V end was cut by 3 bases, the J end by 0 bases, with 7 bases between. The CDR3 totals 14 residues. The V gene's germline CDR1 is LGHNA and CDR2 YSLEER.

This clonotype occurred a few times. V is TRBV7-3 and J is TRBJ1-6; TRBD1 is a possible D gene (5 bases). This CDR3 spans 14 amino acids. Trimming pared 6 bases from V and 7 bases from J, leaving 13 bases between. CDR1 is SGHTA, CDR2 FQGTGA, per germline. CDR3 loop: CASSHGTWNSPLHF. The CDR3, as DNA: TGTGCCAGCAGTCATGGGACGTGGAATTCACCCCTCCACTTT.